This TCR beta chain was sequenced for a study of identical twins listed by TCRdb under 2016. In terms of the full investigation: To test whether fetal clonotypes persist, this study deep-sequenced TCR alpha and beta repertoires from monozygotic twins, from unrelated adults of various ages, and from cord blood. To rule out contamination, replicate twin experiments were performed at different times with different library preparation protocols.

The library was obtained by 5' RACE. Reads for this sample came from an Illumina HiSeq 2000. Template switching added a universal primer binding site, and the final cDNA carried a unique molecular identifier that allowed TCR cDNA molecules to be counted accurately. Specific primers in the conserved constant-segment region were used to synthesize first-strand cDNA for TCR alpha and beta chains. To control for contamination, each cDNA library was double barcoded with a SMART-Mk sample barcode plus Illumina barcodes. TruSeq adapter sequences along with Illumina sample barcodes were introduced in two successive PCR steps. TCR alpha and beta cDNA libraries were sequenced on the Illumina HiSeq platform with custom primers. Per the original workflow: Raw reads were processed with MiGEC to extract unique molecular identifiers, and MiXCR was used to determine CDR3 positions. Recombination models were inferred per individual with the repgenHMM and IGoR tools using an EM algorithm. Shared clonotypes were analyzed with the tcR package in R, and sharing was normalized by the product of cloneset sizes. Out-of-frame nonproductive sequences were analyzed to study raw recombination free of thymic and clonal selection effects. In-frame beta chains were kept once TCRdb had trimmed the public reads at Q25 with fastp and called clones with MiXCR. Rows are unified per CDR3 protein, each entry keeping the most common DNA and genes. TCRdb assigned the V and J calls; the authors' analysis was not used. Present in this sample are approximately 1.8 million distinct CDR3 sequences, less than 40% of which were seen just once. More than 0.25% of the sample is held by the ten biggest clonotypes.

General study outcomes and caveats: Conclusions relied on cross-sectional statistical analysis, since the same donors could not be followed over many years. Zero-insertion analyses could be partly confounded by invariant T cells such as MAIT and iNKT, although diverse VJ usage argued against such confounding for most clonotypes. Recombination models systematically underestimated out-of-frame TCR alpha sharing in monozygotic twins but agreed with sharing between unrelated individuals. Compared with coincidental sharing between unrelated individuals, an excess of low generation-probability sequences was observed among out-of-frame TCR alpha sequences shared between twins. Abundant cord blood beta clonotypes had fewer insertions, young adult naive repertoires showed a similar but weaker trend, and memory repertoires showed no such trend. Excess twin sharing in beta out-of-frame sequences was weaker because fewer shared sequences lowered the signal-to-noise ratio.

This clonotype was seen a handful of times. Its antigen is not yet known. Base quality data are lacking; no much larger clone is found one base away. Every donor was a healthy Caucasian. The germline V gene encodes CDR1 MNHEY and CDR2 SMNVEV (reference sequence). From the cysteine up to the phenylalanine, the CDR3 has a length of 12 residues. Only the CDR3 part of the read is kept: 36 bases, read in frame from the first base. V drops 7 bases and J drops 7 bases, leaving 11 bases in between. The chain employs TRBV27 and TRBJ2-1, with TRBD2 tentatively as D gene (6 bases match). The clonotype was recovered from a newborn girl in good health. Sequencing was carried out using cord blood. Read as DNA, the sequence is TGTGCCAGCAAACACGGGGGTAATGAGCAGTTCTTC. The translation is CASKHGGNEQFF.